Presented here are 30 T cell receptor beta chains from one specimen sequenced in a study of T-cell reconstitution after alpha-beta-depleted transplantation in children (dated by TCRdb to the mid-2010s). Receptor amplification or capture employed PCR. The sample was run on an Illumina HiSeq 2500. TCR library preparation used molecular barcoding, with unique molecular identifiers applied to normalize quantification of the TCRbeta repertoire. TCRdb's own reprocessing of the public reads used fastp at Q25 and MiXCR and kept productive beta chains. For every CDR3 protein sequence, its rows merge into one entry that carries the most common genes and DNA. This sample has hundreds of thousands of distinct CDR3 sequences in its table, and 9.5% to 10% of those were observed once. Of the sample, around 10% is held by the ten largest clones. This sample comprised PBMCs from the stem cell graft donor, obtained from the stem cell graft. The origin of the receptors is a human donor who donated a stem cell graft to a child with SCID.

The chain recombines TRBV6-6 with TRBJ2-3; 7 bases match TRBD2. Looked up from germline, CDR1 is MNHNY and CDR2 is SVGAGI (reference sequence). CDR3 length: 13 residues. The CDR3 DNA sequence: TGTGTCGCAGGGAGGGTTGAAACAGATACGCAGTATTTT. Its translation is CVAGRVETDTQYF.

The V gene is TRBV6-5, the J gene TRBJ2-3, with D possibly called TRBD1 or TRBD2 (5 bases each). Trimming took off 2 bases at V and 0 bases at J, with 21 bases between the two ends. CDR3 length: 19 residues. CDR1 and CDR2 from the germline V gene are MNHEY and SVGAGI. CDR3: CASSYRFRPRDLSTDTQYF. As DNA, the CDR3 is TGTGCCAGCAGTTACCGATTTCGGCCCCGGGACCTAAGCACAGATACGCAGTATTTT.

This clonotype was seen ten or more times. V and J are TRBV5-1 and TRBJ2-1; TRBD1 matches at 8 bases. After removal of 3 bases from V and 0 bases from J, the junction contained 2 bases not matched to a gene. The CDR3 runs to 15 residues. CDR1 and CDR2 (germline): SGHRS, YFSETQ. The CDR3 DNA reads as TGCGCCAGCAGCTCGGACAGGGACTCCTACAATGAGCAGTTCTTC. Its translation is CASSSDRDSYNEQFF.

This clonotype was seen repeatedly, ten times or more. The chain joins TRBV6-6 to TRBJ2-2, with D unresolved. Trimming pared 6 bases from V and 5 bases from J, leaving 4 bases between. Germline V CDR1 and CDR2: MNHNY, SVGAGI (reference sequence). This CDR3 is 11 amino acids long. The CDR3: CASSDTGELFF. As DNA, the CDR3 is TGTGCCAGCAGCGATACCGGGGAGCTGTTTTTT.

The chain carries TRBV15 and TRBJ2-1, with TRBD1 as a possible D gene (5 bases). V lost 3 bases and J 4 bases, leaving 7 bases between the germline ends. CDR3 size: 13 residues. Germline V CDR1 and CDR2: LNHNV, YYDKDF (reference sequence). This CDR3 is CATSSRQYNEQFF. The CDR3 DNA reads TGTGCCACCAGCAGCCGACAGTACAATGAGCAGTTCTTC.

This clonotype was seen at least ten times. This chain connects TRBV6-5 to TRBJ2-1, with 9 bases aligning to TRBD2. This CDR3 comprises 15 residues. J gave up 4 bases and V 4 bases, and 5 bases lay outside the gene matches. Germline CDR1 and CDR2: MNHEY and SVGAGI. The DNA for the CDR3 is TGTGCCAGCAGTTCGACTAGCGGACTTTACAATGAGCAGTTCTTC. Its protein is CASSSTSGLYNEQFF.

The chain couples TRBV5-1 to TRBJ1-6; D gene ambiguous. Germline loops: CDR1 SGHRS, CDR2 YFSETQ. The ends were cut back, 8 bases at V and 9 bases at J, with 21 bases in the middle. The CDR3 sequence is 15 residues long. Written as DNA, the CDR3 is TGCGCCAGTGCGATTGGCCCAGCTGCGGGTTCACCCCTCCACTTT. Its protein product is CASAIGPAAGSPLHF.

The rearrangement uses TRBV10-2 and TRBJ1-4; D gene ambiguous. CDR3 length: 12 residues. Per the germline V gene, CDR1 is WSHSY and CDR2 is SAAADI. Trimming cost V 5 bases and J 8 bases, with 9 bases left between them. CDR3 sequence (DNA): TGCGCCAGCAGTCCCTCCAACGAAAAACTGTTTTTT. This sequence encodes CASSPSNEKLFF.

The chain uses TRBV6-1 and TRBJ2-2; tentative D call: TRBD2 (5 bases). Trimming shortened V by 7 bases and J by 1 base, and 13 bases separated the two germline ends. The CDR3 has 15 amino acids. Germline V CDR1 and CDR2: MNHNS, SASEGT. CDR3 protein: CASMEEAVNTGELFF. CDR3 bases: TGTGCCAGCATGGAGGAGGCGGTGAACACCGGGGAGCTGTTTTTT.

This clonotype came up many times. No conserved phenylalanine or tryptophan is present at the end of the CDR3, so a read error is the likely explanation. The DNA is omitted, as the CDR3 cannot be located on it reliably, and the CDR3 follows TCRdb's listing. J is TRBJ2-1 and V is TRBV29-1; the listed D gene, TRBD1, was not tested against the DNA. Termini included, the CDR3 measures 12 amino acids. Germline-derived CDR1 and CDR2 are SQVTM and ANQGSEA. The CDR3 sequence is CSVGSGTGALRI.

This clonotype was picked up a small number of times. In DNA form, the CDR3 reads TGTGCCAGCAGTGAAGGGTGGGGCCGTCTAACCGGGGAGCTGTTTTTT. It yields the protein CASSEGWGRLTGELFF. This chain joins TRBV6-1 and TRBJ2-2; weak D call: TRBD1 (5 bases). The V end was cut by 1 base, the J end by 5 bases, with 14 bases between. CDR1 MNHNS and CDR2 SASEGT come from the germline V gene. The CDR3 is made up of 16 amino acids.

The V and J genes are TRBV2 and TRBJ1-6; TRBD1 matches 10 bases. Germline loops: CDR1 SNHLY, CDR2 FYNNEI. The CDR3 totals 15 residues. The V and J ends lost 6 bases and 7 bases, in that order; junction bases with no gene match: 6. The CDR3 sequence is CASRGDRGENSPLHF. CDR3 nucleotide sequence: TGTGCCAGCAGGGGGGACAGGGGCGAAAATTCACCCCTCCACTTT.

This clonotype was seen repeatedly, ten times or more. J is TRBJ2-5 and V is TRBV11-2, with 12 bases that match TRBD2. With V trimmed by 4 bases and J by 4 bases, 10 bases remained unmatched. The CDR3 sequence is 17 residues long. Germline loops: CDR1 SGHAT, CDR2 FQNNGV. The CDR3 loop is CASSSLAGGLRRETQYF. In DNA, the CDR3 is TGTGCCAGCAGCTCCCTAGCGGGGGGGCTGAGGAGAGAGACCCAGTACTTC.

This clonotype has only a few counts. CDR3 in amino acids: CASSQVLQGATEAFF. The CDR3 nucleotides read TGCGCCAGCAGCCAAGTCTTACAGGGGGCCACTGAAGCTTTCTTT. The J gene is TRBJ1-1, the V gene TRBV4-1; 9 bases line up with TRBD1. V trimming: 1 base; J trimming: 4 bases; junction bases outside the gene matches: 4. The CDR3 has 15 amino acids. Germline V CDR1 and CDR2: MGHRA, YSYEKL.

V usage is TRBV12-3 or TRBV12-4 and J usage is TRBJ2-1; TRBD2 matches 10 bases. The ends lost 4 bases at V and 8 bases at J; junction bases unmatched: 8. CDR3 length: 15 amino acids. CDR3 sequence reads: CASSSLAGGPYEQFF. The CDR3 bases are TGTGCCAGCAGTTCTTTAGCGGGGGGACCGTATGAGCAGTTCTTC.

The sample holds a few counts of this clonotype. V is TRBV27 and J is TRBJ1-5; D not certain. The CDR3 spans 15 residues. Per germline, CDR1 MNHEY and CDR2 SMNVEV (reference sequence). The V and J ends lost 7 bases and 4 bases respectively, with 17 bases between them. The CDR3 DNA sequence: TGTGCCAGCAATTCCGGGGTCGGGCCAAATCAGCCCCAGCATTTT. Protein product: CASNSGVGPNQPQHF.

To note about this clonotype: A much larger clone lies a single base off, so this may be a read error. This chain uses TRBV27 with TRBJ2-2, with D perhaps matching TRBD1 (5 bases). CDR3 size: 16 residues. Per germline, CDR1 MNHEY and CDR2 SMNVEV (reference sequence). CDR3 region: CASSFSVTANTVELFF. In DNA form, the CDR3 reads TGTGCCAGCAGTTTTTCAGTGACAGCGAACACCGTGGAGCTGTTTTTT.

This clonotype showed up many times. The chain links TRBV2 to TRBJ1-5; D is unclear. The ends were cut back, 3 bases at V and 5 bases at J, with 8 bases in the middle. CDR1 and CDR2 from the germline V gene are SNHLY and FYNNEI. The CDR3 extends over 13 amino acids. CDR3 sequence: CASSDRSYQPQHF. CDR3 nucleotides: TGTGCCAGCAGTGACAGGAGCTATCAGCCCCAGCATTTT.

The chain has TRBV12-3 or TRBV12-4 and TRBJ1-2; perhaps TRBD1 as D (6 bases). Trimming removed 6 bases at V and 3 bases at J, with 23 bases between. CDR3 length equals 17 residues. The CDR3 reads CASSQSGRGAADYGYTF. CDR3 bases: TGTGCCAGCAGCCAGTCCGGACGGGGGGCGGCTGACTATGGCTACACCTTC.

The V call is TRBV5-6, the J call TRBJ1-1; tentatively, D is TRBD1 (6 bases). CDR3 size: 15 residues. Germline CDR1 is SGHDT and CDR2 is YYEEEE. With 1 base removed from V and 11 bases from J, the gap between germline ends came to 21 bases. CDR3 in amino acids: CASSLYRAFSRNAFF. In nucleotides, the CDR3 is TGTGCCAGCAGCTTGTACAGGGCGTTTAGCCGAAATGCTTTCTTT.

This chain links TRBV3-1 with TRBJ2-3, with 7 nucleotides matching TRBD1. Germline values: CDR1 LGHDT, CDR2 YNNKEL (reference sequence). The trim removed 5 bases at V and 3 bases at J, leaving 8 bases unmatched. The CDR3 has 15 residues. In DNA, the CDR3 is TGTGCCAGCAGCTCGGACAGGTCGTGGACAGATACGCAGTATTTT. Translation: CASSSDRSWTDTQYF.

The chain links TRBV11-2 to TRBJ2-7; D unclear. The CDR3 runs to 14 residues. V lost 0 bases to trimming and J lost 2 bases, with 8 bases between them. CDR1 and CDR2 from the germline V gene are SGHAT and FQNNGV. The DNA of the CDR3 is TGTGCCAGCAGCTTAGACGTGACACCCTACGAGCAGTACTTC. Protein product: CASSLDVTPYEQYF.

In this sample, this clonotype turned up a few times. The chain has TRBV5-1 and TRBJ1-2; D may be TRBD1 (5 bases). The germline gives CDR1 SGHRS, CDR2 YFSETQ. Deletions cut 4 bases from V and 4 bases from J, with 11 bases between. This CDR3 comprises 13 residues. In nucleotides, the CDR3 is TGCGCCAGCAGCCCCGAGGGGAGCTATGGCTACACCTTC. Translating gives CASSPEGSYGYTF. The full variable domain, rest sourced from reference TRBV5-1 and TRBJ1-2, is KAGVTQTPRYLIKTRGQQVTLSCSPISGHRSVSWYQQTPGQGLQFLFEYFSETQRNKGNFPGRFSGRQFSNSRSEMNVSTLELGDSALYLCASSPEGSYGYTFGSGTRLTVV.

The chain has TRBV6-1 and TRBJ2-1, with 9 bases lining up with TRBD1. The CDR3 has 14 amino acids. Per germline, CDR1 MNHNS and CDR2 SASEGT. With V trimmed by 6 bases and J by 6 bases, 6 bases remained unmatched. CDR3 in amino acids: CASRPWDRVNEQFF. DNA of the CDR3: TGTGCCAGCAGGCCCTGGGACAGGGTCAATGAGCAGTTCTTC.

Only a few counts were recorded for this clonotype. J is TRBJ2-5 and V is TRBV29-1; 12 bases map to TRBD2. CDR1 and CDR2 from the germline V gene are SQVTM and ANQGSEA. This CDR3 comprises 15 residues. After removal of 7 bases from V and 5 bases from J, the junction contained 11 bases not matched to a gene. CDR3 in DNA: TGCAGCGGAACCCTAGCGGGGGGGCCTTTTGAGACCCAGTACTTC. Protein product: CSGTLAGGPFETQYF.

This clonotype occurred a few times. The chain has TRBV6-1 and TRBJ2-3; D is uncertain. There are 17 residues in the CDR3. Looked up from germline, CDR1 is MNHNS and CDR2 is SASEGT. Trimming stripped 2 bases from V and 2 bases from J, with 17 bases between. The CDR3 DNA sequence: TGTGCCAGCAGTGAATTTTTTTTGCGAGACACCACAGATACGCAGTATTTT. Its translation is CASSEFFLRDTTDTQYF.

The chain carries TRBV6-1 and TRBJ2-6; D may be TRBD1 or TRBD2 (5 bases each). The CDR3 is 13 amino acids. The V and J ends lost 6 bases and 4 bases respectively, with 7 bases between them. The V gene's germline CDR1 is MNHNS and CDR2 SASEGT. The CDR3: CASRGVGANVLTF. CDR3 DNA sequence: TGTGCCAGCAGGGGGGTGGGGGCCAACGTCCTGACTTTC.

The rearrangement uses TRBV7-2 and TRBJ1-1; 7 nucleotides align to TRBD1. This CDR3 has 14 residues. Losses at the gene ends were 5 bases for V and 1 base for J; bases not matched to a gene: 4. Germline assignment: CDR1 SGHTA and CDR2 FQGNSA. CDR3 nucleotide sequence: TGTGCCAGCAGCCCCGGACAGGCGAACACTGAAGCTTTCTTT. Encoded protein: CASSPGQANTEAFF. Based on the CDR3 plus reference TRBV7-2 and TRBJ1-1, the full variable domain is GAGVSQSPSNKVTEKGKDVELRCDPISGHTALYWYRQSLGQGLEFLIYFQGNSAPDKSGLPSDRFSAERTGGSVSTLTIQRTQQEDSAVYLCASSPGQANTEAFFGQGTRLTVV.

V usage is TRBV12-3 or TRBV12-4 and J usage is TRBJ2-7, with TRBD1 as a possible D gene (5 bases). Trimming stripped 5 bases from V and 6 bases from J, with 11 bases between. This CDR3 has 12 residues. The CDR3: CASSVRVGEQYF. The CDR3 region has the DNA TGTGCCAGCAGTGTCAGGGTGGGCGAGCAGTACTTC.

V is TRBV10-3 and J is TRBJ2-1; a possible D gene is TRBD1 (6 bases). This CDR3 region has 14 residues. Looked up from germline, CDR1 is ENHRY and CDR2 is SYGVKD. Trimming took 4 bases from V and 7 from J, leaving 14 bases between them. CDR3 loop: CAISAPARGNEQFF. In nucleotides, the CDR3 is TGTGCCATCAGTGCGCCCGCGAGGGGGAATGAGCAGTTCTTC.